This T cell receptor beta chain originates from a study of CD8 T cells in ankylosing spondylitis. A note on this clonotype: The antigen is unknown.

TCRdb processed the 5' RACE reads anew with MiXCR; each CDR3 protein has one entry. The table has 400,000 or so distinct CDR3 sequences, roughly 27% seen once. Notes on the study in general: Blood of patients with ankylosing spondylitis appeared to be characterized by a TCR beta motif of several highly homologous variants.

V was clipped by 5 bases and J by 4 bases, with 3 bases between them. CDR3 size: 10 residues. Germline CDR1 and CDR2: SEHNR and FQNEAQ (reference sequence). The chain links TRBV7-9 to TRBJ2-7, with D unclear. What was sequenced was blood, either unsorted or a sorted T cell fraction (not recorded which). The clonotype comes from a male donor with ankylosing spondylitis. CDR3 sequence: CASSQYEQYV. In nucleotides, the CDR3 is TGTGCCAGCAGCCAATACGAGCAGTACGTC.